This record covers a single T cell receptor beta chain. No antigen is known for it. This record belongs to a study of T cell repertoires and Cas9 in healthy adults. Study-wide background: Multi-effector potency, cytotoxicity and lineage were assessed in SpCas9-reactive CD4 and CD8 T cells. Study findings and constraints: In vitro, SpCas9-reactive Tregs were reported to curb effector T cell proliferation and function.

Profiled with immunoSEQ multiplex PCR; TCRdb holds only in-frame clones, not every one. Of over 20,000 clones listed, roughly nine tenths are singletons. CDR3 length: 15 amino acids. The ends were cut back, 2 bases at V and 7 bases at J, with 17 bases in the middle. Germline CDR1 is MGHRA and CDR2 is YSYEKL. This sequence was found in a human donor in good health. Material for sequencing was CD4+ effector T cells (CD127+, CD25-, CD137-, CD154-) from PBMCs; culture status not recorded. The rearrangement joins TRBV4-1 to TRBJ1-2, with a weak D call TRBD1 (6 bases). The CDR3 reads CASSQIRTAPGGYTF. The DNA of the CDR3 is TGCGCCAGCAGCCAAATTCGGACAGCCCCCGGTGGCTACACCTTC.